This T cell receptor (beta chain) was recorded in a study of CD8+ T cells in alopecia areata. Regarding treatment: oral pan-JAK inhibitor, 5-10 mg twice daily. Alopecia areata patients provided lesional scalp punch biopsies and peripheral blood. cDNA reverse transcribed from extracted RNA served as the sequencing template. Clones were sequenced by immunoSEQ multiplex PCR, and TCRdb holds only the in-frame ones, with some missing. The sample yields around 100,000 clones, 44% seen once. The specimen comprised CD8+ T cells sorted from blood, sampled at week 24, from a patient treated with tofacitinib. This receptor was taken from a human donor with alopecia areata.

Here the CDR3 reads CASSYGGQGRGEKLFF. The CDR3 DNA reads TGTGCCAGCAGTTACGGCGGACAGGGGCGGGGTGAAAAACTGTTTTTT. The chain carries TRBV6-6 and TRBJ1-4, with TRBD1 matching 9 bases. The CDR3 has 16 amino acids. V was clipped by 2 bases and J by 7 bases; unmatched bases: 8. Germline lookup yields CDR1 MNHNY and CDR2 SVGAGI (reference sequence).